This TCR beta chain originates from a study of T cells of healthy individuals. Using its own MiXCR run on the 5' RACE reads, TCRdb lists one record per CDR3 protein. This table has 90,000 to 100,000 distinct CDR3 sequences, approximately 16% appearing once. This clonotype has a handful of counts. An end of the junction does not agree with germline; a read error may underlie this. The CDR3 totals 12 residues. Germline V gene data show CDR1 as SQVTM and CDR2 as ANQGSEA. The rearrangement joins TRBV29-1 to TRBJ1-1; TRBD1 matches 8 bases. The clonotype was recovered from a human donor in good health. The CDR3 DNA sequence: TGCAGCGCAAAGTCCCTCTTACAGGGGGGCTCCTTT. Its protein product is CSAKSLLQGGSF.